This entry concerns a single T cell receptor (beta chain). This entry comes from a study of blood T cell repertoires in COVID-19. Study-level background: Sample material is recorded as cDNA or gDNA derived from T cells, B-cell-depleted T cells, or PBMCs.

Trimming removed 5 bases from V and 0 bases from J, with 8 bases in between. Germline CDR1 reads SGHVS; CDR2 reads FQNEAQ. The CDR3 extends over 13 amino acids. Here immunoSEQ multiplex PCR was the method, and the copy in TCRdb shows in-frame clones only, minus some. Found here are 150,000 to 200,000 clones, around 80% of them singletons; the top ten hold approximately 9.9%. This clonotype originated in a man aged 50 to 59 who had recovered from COVID-19. The chain couples TRBV7-8 to TRBJ2-7; possible D gene TRBD1, 6 bases. Sample: PBMCs or T cells enriched from blood (not recorded which). The CDR3 sequence: CASSRQASYEQYF. DNA of the CDR3: TGTGCCAGCAGCCGACAGGCCTCCTACGAGCAGTACTTC.